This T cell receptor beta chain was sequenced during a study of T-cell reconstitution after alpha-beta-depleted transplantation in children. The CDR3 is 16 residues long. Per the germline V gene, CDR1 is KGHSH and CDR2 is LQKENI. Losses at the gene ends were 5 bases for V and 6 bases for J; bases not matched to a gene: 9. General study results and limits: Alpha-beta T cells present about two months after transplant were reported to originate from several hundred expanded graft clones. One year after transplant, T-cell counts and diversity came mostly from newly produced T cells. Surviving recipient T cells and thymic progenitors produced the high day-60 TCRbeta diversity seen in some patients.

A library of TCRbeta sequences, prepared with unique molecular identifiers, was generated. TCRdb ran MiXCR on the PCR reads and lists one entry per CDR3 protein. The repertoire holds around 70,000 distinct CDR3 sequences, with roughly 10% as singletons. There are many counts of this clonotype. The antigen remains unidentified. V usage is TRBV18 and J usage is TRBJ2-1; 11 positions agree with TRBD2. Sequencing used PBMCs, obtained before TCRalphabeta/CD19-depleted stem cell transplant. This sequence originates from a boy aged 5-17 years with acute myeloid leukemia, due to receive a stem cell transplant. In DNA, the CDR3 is TGTGCCAGCTCAGAACCGGGACTAGCGGAACCCAATGAGCAGTTCTTC. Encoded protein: CASSEPGLAEPNEQFF. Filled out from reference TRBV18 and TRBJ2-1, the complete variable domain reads NAGVMQNPRHLVRRRGQEARLRCSPMKGHSHVYWYRQLPEEGLKFMVYLQKENIIDESGMPKERFSAEFPKEGPSILRIQQVVRGDSAAYFCASSEPGLAEPNEQFFGPGTRLTVL.